Shown below are 2 T cell receptor beta chains from a single sample sequenced in a study of T-cell memory formation after mild COVID-19. TCRdb reanalysed the 5' RACE reads using MiXCR and keeps one entry per CDR3 protein. The table lists 270,000 or so distinct CDR3 sequences, about a sixth of them singletons. Material for sequencing was PBMCs or a T cell subset sorted from them (not recorded which). The origin of the receptors is a man aged 18 to 29 who had mild COVID-19 (a few samples of this study predate the infection). Cell type and time point are not known.

The V gene is TRBV7-8, the J gene TRBJ2-2; 7 bases match TRBD2. CDR1 and CDR2 from the germline V gene are SGHVS and FQNEAQ. The CDR3 contains 14 residues. Unmatched junction bases numbered 7, after V lost 5 bases and J lost 7 bases. The CDR3 region is CASSPRTRSGELFF. The DNA for the CDR3 is TGTGCCAGCAGCCCGAGGACTAGGAGCGGGGAGCTGTTTTTT.

This clonotype was found a few times. The genes are TRBV19 and TRBJ1-1; tentatively, D is TRBD1 (6 bases). The CDR3 loop spans 14 amino acids. Germline V gene sequence: CDR1 LNHDA, CDR2 SQIVND (reference sequence). V dropped 0 bases and J dropped 7 bases, with 12 bases sitting between them. CDR3 in amino acids: CASSIDRGPYEAFF. The CDR3 DNA reads TGTGCCAGTAGTATAGATCGGGGGCCGTATGAAGCTTTCTTT.